Shown below are 2 T cell receptor beta chains from a single sample sequenced in a study of blood T cells in healthy people across ages. Using a J-beta primer mix together with a sample-barcoded 5' primer, a second PCR was run for about 7 to 12 cycles. Each CDR3 protein is one row after TCRdb ran MiXCR on the 5' RACE reads. The table shows some 1.5 million distinct CDR3 sequences, with roughly 43% occurring only once. Sequencing was done on a sample of blood. The receptors stem from a woman aged 18-29 years in good health.

The chain uses TRBV20-1 and TRBJ1-5, with a weak D call TRBD1 (5 bases). The length of the CDR3 is 12 residues. The germline CDR1 and CDR2 sequences are DFQATT and SNEGSKA (reference sequence). This CDR3 is CSSRASNQPQHF. The CDR3 DNA reads as TGCAGCTCCAGGGCTAGCAATCAGCCCCAGCATTTT.

This clonotype showed up just a few times. Germline is not matched at one junction end, which may reflect a read error. The rearrangement links TRBV3-1 to TRBJ1-6; 7 nucleotides align to TRBD1. The germline gives CDR1 LGHDT, CDR2 YNNKEL (reference sequence). The CDR3 covers 15 residues. The CDR3 loop reads CASNDRAPVNSPPHF. For the CDR3, the DNA is TGTGCCAGCAACGACAGGGCCCCCGTTAATTCACCCCCCCACTTT.